What follows describes a single T cell receptor (beta chain). These data come from a study of CD8 T cells in Susac syndrome. Study overall: Within the sequenced group of Susac syndrome patients, five or six showed active disease and eight were in remission.

TEMRA cells were enriched by FACS, and CD4+ and CD8+ T cells were negatively isolated. An amount of RNA that ranged from roughly 0.5 to 1 ug was reverse transcribed with random hexamers. Amplification of TCR beta CDR3 used immunoSEQ multiplex PCR across 54 Vbeta and 13 Jbeta. TCRdb fed the immunoSEQ multiplex PCR reads into MiXCR, producing one record per CDR3 protein. This table holds 140,000 to 150,000 distinct CDR3 sequences, approximately 94% found once. The sample consisted of CD4+ T cells from PBMCs. The source of this sequence is a human donor with Susac syndrome.

The CDR3 DNA follows: TGCGCCAGCAGCCAAGGGTTCCGCGCGAATATAGGGGAGACCCAGTACTTC. Its protein is CASSQGFRANIGETQYF. The J gene is TRBJ2-5, the V gene TRBV4-1; D not resolved. V was clipped by 1 base and J by 5 bases, with 20 bases between them. The CDR3 is 17 residues long. CDR1 MGHRA and CDR2 YSYEKL come from the germline V gene.